The rows below give T cell receptor beta chains drawn from one sample of a study of graft-versus-host responses after intestinal transplantation. TCRdb's copy holds only in-frame clones and misses some; the assay was immunoSEQ multiplex PCR. This sample has 15,000 to 20,000 clones; around three quarters occur once, and the top ten carry 15% to 20%. This material consisted of ileum tissue, taken just over 100 days after intestinal transplant. These receptors were collected from a human patient who received an intestinal transplant, so some T cells may come from the graft donor. Each CDR3 is given with its conserved first and last residue. Each record gives: J gene, D gene, V gene, clone size, CDR3 protein, CDR3 DNA. The D gene is left open where the match is weak. For some rows the clone size is stated as once, few or many, or as a class when expanded; others skip it.

j_call: TRBJ2-1; d_call: NA; v_call: TRBV5-5; clone_size: NA; cdr3_aa: CASSLEAGMYNEQFF; cdr3_nt: TGTGCCAGCAGCTTGGAGGCGGGGATGTACAATGAGCAGTTCTTC
j_call: TRBJ1-5; d_call: NA; v_call: TRBV5-6; clone_size: NA; cdr3_aa: CASSLGGLNQPQHF; cdr3_nt: TGTGCCAGCAGCTTGGGGGGGCTTAATCAGCCCCAGCATTTT
j_call: TRBJ2-1; d_call: TRBD2; v_call: TRBV4-3; clone_size: NA; cdr3_aa: CASSQGLAVLYNEQFF; cdr3_nt: TGCGCCAGCAGCCAAGGACTAGCGGTTCTCTACAATGAGCAGTTCTTC
j_call: TRBJ2-7; d_call: NA; v_call: TRBV23-1; clone_size: NA; cdr3_aa: CASSQLRGREQYF; cdr3_nt: TGCGCCAGCAGTCAATTAAGGGGCAGGGAGCAGTACTTC
j_call: TRBJ2-7; d_call: TRBD1; v_call: TRBV5-4; clone_size: NA; cdr3_aa: CASSLYRGEQYF; cdr3_nt: TGTGCCAGCAGCTTATACAGGGGCGAGCAGTACTTC
j_call: TRBJ2-1; d_call: NA; v_call: TRBV27; clone_size: NA; cdr3_aa: CASSLAGTMGHEQFF; cdr3_nt: TGTGCCAGCAGTTTAGCCGGGACGATGGGCCATGAGCAGTTCTTC
j_call: TRBJ1-1; d_call: NA; v_call: TRBV19; clone_size: NA; cdr3_aa: CASSIGTEMNTEAFF; cdr3_nt: TGTGCCAGTAGTATTGGGACGGAGATGAACACTGAAGCTTTCTTT
j_call: TRBJ2-7; d_call: NA; v_call: TRBV7-6; clone_size: NA; cdr3_aa: CASSLESRPPFYEQYF; cdr3_nt: TGTGCCAGCAGCTTAGAATCCAGGCCCCCCTTCTACGAGCAGTACTTC
j_call: TRBJ2-1; d_call: NA; v_call: TRBV28; clone_size: once; cdr3_aa: CASSPPPSDEQFF; cdr3_nt: TGTGCCAGCAGTCCCCCCCCGAGCGATGAGCAGTTCTTC
j_call: TRBJ2-3; d_call: NA; v_call: TRBV7-2; clone_size: NA; cdr3_aa: CASSLAPWSDTQYF; cdr3_nt: TGTGCCAGCAGCTTAGCGCCCTGGAGCGATACGCAGTATTTT
j_call: TRBJ2-4; d_call: TRBD2; v_call: TRBV4-2; clone_size: NA; cdr3_aa: CASSQGRLAQNIQYF; cdr3_nt: TGTGCCAGCAGCCAAGGCCGACTAGCCCAAAACATTCAGTACTTC
j_call: TRBJ1-5; d_call: NA; v_call: TRBV6-4; clone_size: NA; cdr3_aa: CASSDSIGNQPQHF; cdr3_nt: TGTGCCAGCAGTGACAGTATAGGCAATCAGCCCCAGCATTTT
j_call: TRBJ1-1; d_call: NA; v_call: TRBV5-6; clone_size: once; cdr3_aa: CASSSISTPEAFF; cdr3_nt: TGTGCCAGCAGCTCAATCTCGACACCGGAAGCTTTCTTT
j_call: TRBJ2-5; d_call: TRBD1; v_call: TRBV19; clone_size: NA; cdr3_aa: CASELRGQGRKETQYF; cdr3_nt: TGTGCCAGCGAACTTCGGGGACAGGGGAGGAAAGAGACCCAGTACTTC
j_call: TRBJ2-1; d_call: NA; v_call: TRBV27; clone_size: few; cdr3_aa: CASSLGAYNEQFF; cdr3_nt: TGTGCCAGCAGTTTGGGGGCCTACAATGAGCAGTTCTTC
j_call: TRBJ2-7; d_call: NA; v_call: TRBV28; clone_size: once; cdr3_aa: CASSSPREQYF; cdr3_nt: TGTGCCAGCAGTTCCCCCCGGGAGCAGTACTTC
j_call: TRBJ2-1; d_call: NA; v_call: TRBV10-3; clone_size: few; cdr3_aa: CASSYMGVHNEQFF; cdr3_nt: TGTGCCAGCAGTTACATGGGCGTACACAATGAGCAGTTCTTC
j_call: TRBJ2-7; d_call: NA; v_call: TRBV19; clone_size: NA; cdr3_aa: CASSIGGGFPYEQYF; cdr3_nt: TGTGCCAGTAGTATAGGAGGTGGGTTCCCCTACGAGCAGTACTTC
j_call: TRBJ1-5; d_call: NA; v_call: TRBV18; clone_size: NA; cdr3_aa: CASSRVQGNQPQHF; cdr3_nt: TGTGCCAGCTCACGGGTTCAGGGCAATCAGCCCCAGCATTTT
j_call: TRBJ2-2; d_call: NA; v_call: TRBV13; clone_size: NA; cdr3_aa: CASSLEVGELFF; cdr3_nt: TGTGCCAGCAGCTTAGAGGTGGGGGAGCTGTTTTTT
j_call: TRBJ2-7; d_call: TRBD2; v_call: TRBV11-2; clone_size: NA; cdr3_aa: CASSFGGRIGYEQYF; cdr3_nt: TGTGCCAGCAGCTTTGGCGGGAGGATAGGCTACGAGCAGTACTTC
j_call: TRBJ2-1; d_call: NA; v_call: TRBV5-1; clone_size: NA; cdr3_aa: CASSLPTPYYNEQFF; cdr3_nt: TGCGCCAGCAGCCTGCCTACTCCCTACTACAATGAGCAGTTCTTC
j_call: TRBJ1-5; d_call: NA; v_call: TRBV6-4; clone_size: NA; cdr3_aa: CASSGDGFYSNQPQHF; cdr3_nt: TGTGCCAGCAGTGGCGATGGGTTCTATAGCAATCAGCCCCAGCATTTT
j_call: TRBJ1-1; d_call: NA; v_call: TRBV30; clone_size: few; cdr3_aa: CRAAQSTEAFF; cdr3_nt: TGTAGGGCGGCGCAGAGCACTGAAGCTTTCTTT
j_call: TRBJ2-2; d_call: NA; v_call: TRBV7-6; clone_size: NA; cdr3_aa: CASSLNALALTGELFF; cdr3_nt: TGTGCCAGCAGCTTAAATGCGTTGGCCTTAACCGGGGAGCTGTTTTTT
j_call: TRBJ1-1; d_call: NA; v_call: TRBV28; clone_size: NA; cdr3_aa: CASSLLAGSGLLNTEAFF; cdr3_nt: TGTGCCAGCAGTTTATTAGCGGGGAGCGGTTTGCTGAACACTGAGGCTTTCTTT
j_call: TRBJ1-2; d_call: TRBD1; v_call: TRBV30; clone_size: NA; cdr3_aa: CAGPGQGGYGYTF; cdr3_nt: TGTGCCGGACCGGGACAGGGAGGTTATGGCTACACCTTC
j_call: TRBJ1-3; d_call: NA; v_call: TRBV28; clone_size: NA; cdr3_aa: CASSFDRSGNTIYF; cdr3_nt: TGTGCCAGCAGTTTTGACAGGTCTGGAAACACCATATATTTT
j_call: TRBJ1-4; d_call: NA; v_call: TRBV28; clone_size: NA; cdr3_aa: CASSSGHAWSINEKLFF; cdr3_nt: TGTGCCAGCAGCTCGGGGCATGCCTGGTCGATTAATGAAAAACTGTTTTTT